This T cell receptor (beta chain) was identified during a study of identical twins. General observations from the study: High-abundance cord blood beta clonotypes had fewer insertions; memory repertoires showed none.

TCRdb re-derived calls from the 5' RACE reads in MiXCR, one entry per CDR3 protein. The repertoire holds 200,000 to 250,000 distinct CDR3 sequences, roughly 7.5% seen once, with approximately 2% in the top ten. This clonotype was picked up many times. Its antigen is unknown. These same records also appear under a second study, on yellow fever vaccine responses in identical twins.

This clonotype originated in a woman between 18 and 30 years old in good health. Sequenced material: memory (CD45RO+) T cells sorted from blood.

Here the CDR3 reads CASSPDRVNTGELFF. The CDR3 DNA follows: TGTGCCAGCAGTCCCGACAGGGTAAACACCGGGGAGCTGTTTTTT. V usage is TRBV12-3 or TRBV12-4 and J usage is TRBJ2-2; 7 bases are a match to TRBD1. With 5 bases clipped from V and 2 bases from J, the junction kept 5 bases outside the gene matches. The CDR3 sequence is 15 residues long.